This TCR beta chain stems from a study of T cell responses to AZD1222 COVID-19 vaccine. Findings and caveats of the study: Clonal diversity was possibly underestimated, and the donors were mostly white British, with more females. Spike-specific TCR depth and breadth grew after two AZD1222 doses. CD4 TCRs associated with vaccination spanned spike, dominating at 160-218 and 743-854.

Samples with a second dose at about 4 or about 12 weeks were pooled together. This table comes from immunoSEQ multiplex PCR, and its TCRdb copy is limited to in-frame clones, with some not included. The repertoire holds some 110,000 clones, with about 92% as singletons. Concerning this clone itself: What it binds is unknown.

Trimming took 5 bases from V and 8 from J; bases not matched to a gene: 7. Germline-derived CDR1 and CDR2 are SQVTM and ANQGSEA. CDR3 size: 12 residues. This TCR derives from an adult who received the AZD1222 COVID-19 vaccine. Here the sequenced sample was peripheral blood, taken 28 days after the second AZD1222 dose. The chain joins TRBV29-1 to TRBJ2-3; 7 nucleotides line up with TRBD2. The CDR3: CSVFGRVGTQYF. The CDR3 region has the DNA TGCAGCGTTTTTGGGAGGGTGGGTACGCAGTATTTT.